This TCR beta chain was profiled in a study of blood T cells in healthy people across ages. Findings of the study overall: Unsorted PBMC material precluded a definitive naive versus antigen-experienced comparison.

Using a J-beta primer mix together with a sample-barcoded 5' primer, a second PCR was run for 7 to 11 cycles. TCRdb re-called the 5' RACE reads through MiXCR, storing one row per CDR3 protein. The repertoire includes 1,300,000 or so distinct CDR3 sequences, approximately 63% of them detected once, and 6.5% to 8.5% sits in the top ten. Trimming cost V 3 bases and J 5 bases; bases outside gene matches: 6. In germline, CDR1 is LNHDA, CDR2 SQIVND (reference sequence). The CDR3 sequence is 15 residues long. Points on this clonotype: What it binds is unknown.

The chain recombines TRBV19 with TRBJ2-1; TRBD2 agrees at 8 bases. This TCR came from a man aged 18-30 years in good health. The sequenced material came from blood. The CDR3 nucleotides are TGTGCCAGTAGTATCGTAGCGGGATCAAACAATGAGCAGTTCTTC. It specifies CASSIVAGSNNEQFF.